This entry describes one T cell receptor beta chain. The antigen is not known. Using RNA transcripts as the source, TCR beta CDR3 regions were amplified. HTBI primers were the set used in a first-round RT-PCR of the TCR CDR3. From the multiplex PCR reads, TCRdb called clonotypes with MiXCR, one entry per CDR3 protein. The repertoire holds about 560,000 distinct CDR3 sequences, around 17% seen once, with 15% to 20% in the top ten. The sample belongs to a study of T cells in Graves' hyperthyroidism and ophthalmopathy. Study background: Peripheral blood was taken when the disease was first diagnosed, before any treatment began. General observations from the study: Using 13 V-J features, a model discriminated ophthalmopathy from stable hyperthyroidism.

Trimming stripped 4 bases from V and 8 bases from J, with 9 bases between. This CDR3 is 12 amino acids long. Sequenced sample: blood. This sequence joins TRBV12-3 or TRBV12-4 and TRBJ1-3; no definite D call. The source of this sequence is a young woman with Graves' hyperthyroidism. This CDR3 is CASSYGLDTIYF. The CDR3, as DNA: TGTGCCAGCAGTTACGGCTTGGACACCATATATTTT.